Shown below are 7 T cell receptor beta chains from a single sample sequenced in a study of cytomegalovirus exposure and HLA in healthy donors. The PCR ran on 60 Vbeta and 13 Jbeta primers. Measured with immunoSEQ multiplex PCR; TCRdb has only the in-frame clones, and not every one. This table has 140,000 to 150,000 clones, 70% to 85% appearing once. Material: PBMCs. The origin of the receptors is a man aged 35 to 55 in good health and CMV-seronegative.

The V and J genes are TRBV6-1 and TRBJ2-1; a possible D gene is TRBD2 (6 bases). This CDR3 spans 15 amino acids. The germline V gene has CDR1 MNHNS and CDR2 SASEGT. V was pared by 2 bases and J by 0 bases, with 8 bases between. The DNA for the CDR3 is TGTGCCAGCAGTGAACTAGCGAGCTCCTACAATGAGCAGTTCTTC. This sequence encodes CASSELASSYNEQFF.

This clone was detected a few times. The DNA for the CDR3 is TGTGCCAGCAGCTCCCGGACTGTCACAGATACGCAGTATTTT. It encodes CASSSRTVTDTQYF. The chain employs TRBV13 and TRBJ2-3, with D possibly being TRBD2 (5 bases). V was pared by 4 bases and J by 2 bases, with 10 bases between. Germline-derived CDR1 and CDR2 are PRHDT and FYEKMQ (reference sequence). CDR3 size: 14 residues.

J is TRBJ2-7 and V is TRBV7-2; the D is unclear. The V gene lost 1 base and the J gene lost 3 bases, with 4 bases spanning the gap. Per germline, CDR1 SGHTA and CDR2 FQGNSA. There are 12 residues in the CDR3. CDR3 amino acids: CASSLGSYEQYF. DNA for the CDR3: TGTGCCAGCAGCTTAGGGAGCTACGAGCAGTACTTC. The full variable domain, its missing parts supplied by reference TRBV7-2 and TRBJ2-7, is GAGVSQSPSNKVTEKGKDVELRCDPISGHTALYWYRQSLGQGLEFLIYFQGNSAPDKSGLPSDRFSAERTGGSVSTLTIQRTQQEDSAVYLCASSLGSYEQYFGPGTRLTVT.

V gene TRBV25-1 combines with J gene TRBJ2-7; D is possibly TRBD2 (5 bases). Germline V gene lookup returns CDR1 MGHDK and CDR2 SYGVNS. V gave up 0 bases and J gave up 4 bases, with 10 bases separating them. There are 14 residues in the CDR3. In nucleotides, the CDR3 is TGTGCCAGCAGTGAATATCCACGGAGGTACGAGCAGTACTTC. Amino acid sequence: CASSEYPRRYEQYF.

This chain connects TRBV30 to TRBJ2-5; 12 nucleotides line up with TRBD2. J gave up 5 bases and V 1 base, and 5 bases lay outside the gene matches. CDR1 is GTSNPN and CDR2 is SVGIG in the germline V gene (reference sequence). There are 15 residues in the CDR3. The DNA for the CDR3 is TGTGCCTGGAGTGCCCCGACTAGCGGGAGCGAGACCCAGTACTTC. Translated, it gives CAWSAPTSGSETQYF.

This clone has more than one count but fewer than ten. The chain joins TRBV27 to TRBJ2-5; 12 bases align to TRBD1. V lost 5 bases and J lost 4; bases outside the gene matches: 8. This CDR3 has 16 residues. The germline CDR1 and CDR2 sequences are MNHEY and SMNVEV (reference sequence). CDR3 in amino acids: CASSGGQGAQRETQYF. CDR3 sequence (DNA): TGTGCCAGCAGTGGGGGACAGGGGGCGCAGCGAGAGACCCAGTACTTC.

J is TRBJ2-5 and V is TRBV21-1; TRBD1, the D gene given by the table, was not confirmed from the DNA. TRBV21-1 is annotated as a pseudogene. This CDR3 is built from 10 residues. CDR3 in amino acids: CARGPETQYF. CDR3 DNA sequence: TGTGCCAGGGGGCCTGAGACCCAGTACTTC.